The 25 T cell receptor beta chains below come from one sample, sequenced in a study of high-grade serous ovarian cancer treatment subgroups. Tumor tissue was taken before any definitive surgery or chemotherapy was given. Clones were sequenced by immunoSEQ multiplex PCR, and TCRdb holds only the in-frame ones, with some missing. The table records roughly 3,500 clones, roughly two thirds of them present only once. The sequenced material came from tumor tissue. Receptors were obtained from a human donor with high-grade serous ovarian cancer.

The chain carries TRBV4-3 and TRBJ2-3; D may be TRBD2 (7 bases). Trimming shortened V by 1 base and J by 5 bases, and 16 bases separated the two germline ends. The CDR3 spans 16 residues. The germline CDR1 and CDR2 sequences are LGHNA and YSLEER. The DNA of the CDR3 is TGCGCCAGCAGCCAAGGTCCCGGGGGGCCCCAAGATACGCAGTATTTT. It specifies CASSQGPGGPQDTQYF.

In its sample, this clone was seen once. This sequence joins TRBV5-5 and TRBJ1-2; D is perhaps TRBD1 (6 bases). V was pared by 2 bases and J by 0 bases, with 17 bases between. CDR1 and CDR2 from the germline V gene are SGHKS and YYEKEE (reference sequence). The CDR3 runs 17 residues. The CDR3 spells CASSLGQGPGANYGYTF. In nucleotides, the CDR3 is TGTGCCAGCAGCTTAGGGCAGGGGCCTGGGGCTAACTATGGCTACACCTTC.

This chain joins TRBV11-2 and TRBJ2-7; unclear D gene. The V end lost 0 bases, the J end lost 4 bases, and 10 bases lay between the germline ends. The germline gives CDR1 SGHAT, CDR2 FQNNGV. There are 14 residues in the CDR3. The CDR3 DNA follows: TGTGCCAGCAGCTTAGAAGTTGGCGATTACGAGCAGTACGTC. The encoded protein is CASSLEVGDYEQYV.

The sample holds a few counts of this clone. The chain has TRBV6-1 and TRBJ1-1; TRBD1 might be the D (5 bases). Per germline, CDR1 MNHNS and CDR2 SASEGT. The CDR3 runs to 14 residues. V shed 4 bases and J shed 4 bases, with 13 bases lying between them. Written as DNA, the CDR3 is TGTGCCAGCAGTGGTCTTACAGGCACCACTGAAGCTTTCTTT. The encoded protein is CASSGLTGTTEAFF.

The chain has TRBV4-1 and TRBJ1-2; a possible D gene is TRBD1 (5 bases). The germline gives CDR1 MGHRA, CDR2 YSYEKL. Between the trimmed V and J ends, which lost 1 base and 7 bases, there was a span of 22 bases. This CDR3 has 17 amino acids. CDR3 bases: TGCGCCAGCAGCCAAGTAGTAGGGGCCATAACCTTGGGTGGCTACACCTTC. Residues: CASSQVVGAITLGGYTF.

This clone was observed a handful of times. The V gene is TRBV4-3, the J gene TRBJ2-1; D gene unclear. The length of the CDR3 is 18 residues. From germline, CDR1 is LGHNA and CDR2 YSLEER. The V and J ends lost 0 bases and 0 bases respectively, with 15 bases between them. The CDR3 DNA is TGCGCCAGCAGCCAAGATTTAATGGGGTCGGGCTCCTACAATGAGCAGTTCTTC. Translated, it gives CASSQDLMGSGSYNEQFF.

The sample holds a few counts of this clone. The V and J genes are TRBV19 and TRBJ1-5; no clear D gene. This CDR3 is built from 16 residues. The V end lost 3 bases, the J end lost 8 bases, and 20 bases lay between the germline ends. CDR1 and CDR2 (germline): LNHDA, SQIVND (reference sequence). The CDR3 spells CASSIGVSFFGEPQHF. CDR3 nucleotide sequence: TGTGCCAGTAGTATTGGGGTCAGTTTTTTTGGGGAGCCCCAGCATTTT.

The rearrangement links TRBV4-1 to TRBJ2-5; possibly TRBD2 for D (6 bases). V gave up 4 bases and J gave up 3 bases, with 15 bases separating them. CDR3 size: 15 residues. Germline CDR1 MGHRA, CDR2 YSYEKL. The CDR3 reads CASSLGWGGEETQYF. The CDR3 DNA follows: TGCGCCAGCAGCCTAGGGTGGGGAGGTGAAGAGACCCAGTACTTC.

The chain recombines TRBV4-3 with TRBJ1-1, with a possible D match to TRBD1 (6 bases). V was cut by 5 bases and J by 5 bases, with 12 bases left in between. The CDR3 length is 13 residues. The germline gives CDR1 LGHNA, CDR2 YSLEER. The CDR3 DNA reads as TGCGCCAGCAGCTCGACAGGTAGTACTGAAGCTTTCTTT. Its protein product is CASSSTGSTEAFF.

There are a few counts of this clone. The chain uses TRBV5-5 and TRBJ2-1; D is possibly TRBD1 or TRBD2 (7 bases each). The germline V gene encodes CDR1 SGHKS and CDR2 YYEKEE (reference sequence). The CDR3 has 17 residues. V was cut by 3 bases and J by 0 bases, with 16 bases left in between. CDR3 bases: TGTGCCAGCAGCTCGCAGGGGGGACTAAGCTCCTACAATGAGCAGTTCTTC. Residues: CASSSQGGLSSYNEQFF.

This chain links TRBV11-2 with TRBJ2-5; D uncertain. The CDR3 has 11 residues. In germline, CDR1 is SGHAT, CDR2 FQNNGV. Deletions cut 5 bases from V and 7 bases from J, with 8 bases between. The CDR3 protein is CASSTTWTQYF. In nucleotides, the CDR3 is TGTGCCAGCAGCACCACATGGACCCAGTACTTC.

This chain uses TRBV5-1 with TRBJ2-5; 8 bases line up with TRBD2. CDR3 size: 15 residues. V lost 0 bases to trimming and J lost 5 bases; unmatched junction nucleotides: 6. Germline CDR1 reads SGHRS; CDR2 reads YFSETQ. CDR3 nucleotides: TGCGCCAGCAGCTTGGCCTCGGGGGGGCCGGAGACCCAGTACTTC. Residues: CASSLASGGPETQYF.

The chain is built from TRBV4-3 and TRBJ2-3, with D maybe TRBD2 (7 bases). The germline CDR1 and CDR2 sequences are LGHNA and YSLEER. The ends were cut back, 0 bases at V and 0 bases at J, with 19 bases in the middle. The CDR3 runs to 19 residues. This CDR3 is CASSQEEAGHTSSTDTQYF. In DNA form, the CDR3 reads TGCGCCAGCAGCCAAGAGGAAGCGGGACATACCTCTAGCACAGATACGCAGTATTTT.

The chain recombines TRBV5-6 with TRBJ2-2; D unresolved. CDR3 length: 16 residues. V was clipped by 4 bases and J by 0 bases, with 13 bases between them. Germline values: CDR1 SGHDT, CDR2 YYEEEE. CDR3: CASSLYINANTGELFF. CDR3 DNA: TGTGCCAGCAGCCTCTACATAAACGCGAACACCGGGGAGCTGTTTTTT.

The chain combines TRBV15 with TRBJ1-1, with a weak D call TRBD1 (6 bases). CDR3 size: 14 residues. Germline V gene sequence: CDR1 LNHNV, CDR2 YYDKDF (reference sequence). V was clipped by 1 base and J by 7 bases, with 13 bases between them. The CDR3 DNA reads TGTGCCACCAGCAGAGGGGGGCAGGGGCGTGAAGCTTTCTTT. The encoded protein is CATSRGGQGREAFF.

The chain uses TRBV19 and TRBJ1-2; the match to TRBD1 covers 8 bases. CDR1 is LNHDA and CDR2 is SQIVND in the germline V gene (reference sequence). With 4 bases clipped from V and 5 bases from J, the junction kept 3 bases outside the gene matches. This CDR3 contains 13 residues. CDR3 nucleotide sequence: TGTGCCAGTAGTAACAGGGGGGAGTATGGCTACACCTTC. This sequence encodes CASSNRGEYGYTF.

By sample fraction, this clone is medium-sized (0.01 to 0.1%). V and J are TRBV5-1 and TRBJ1-6, with 7 positions matching TRBD1. The J segment lost 6 bases and the V segment lost 4 bases, leaving 7 bases of the junction unmatched. This CDR3 contains 15 residues. Germline V gives CDR1 SGHRS, CDR2 YFSETQ. The CDR3 coding sequence is TGCGCCAGCAGCGCGGGGGACAGTGGTAATTCACCCCTCCACTTT. This sequence encodes CASSAGDSGNSPLHF.

The chain recombines TRBV5-1 with TRBJ2-5; 13 bases align to TRBD2. This CDR3 is built from 17 residues. J gave up 0 bases and V 0 bases, and 2 bases lay outside the gene matches. Germline CDR1 and CDR2: SGHRS and YFSETQ. The CDR3 nucleotides are TGCGCCAGCAGCTTGGGACTAGCGGGGGGAAACCAAGAGACCCAGTACTTC. Translation: CASSLGLAGGNQETQYF.

There are a few counts of this clone. The chain joins TRBV5-5 to TRBJ2-5; D not certain. Trimming left V 0 bases short and J 1 base short, with 7 bases between. Germline assignment: CDR1 SGHKS and CDR2 YYEKEE (reference sequence). This CDR3 region has 14 residues. CDR3 protein: CASSLGQIQETQYF. The CDR3, as DNA: TGTGCCAGCAGCTTGGGCCAGATCCAAGAGACCCAGTACTTC.

This chain joins TRBV7-8 and TRBJ2-2; D not resolved. The CDR3 is 13 residues long. Germline CDR1 reads SGHVS; CDR2 reads FQNEAQ. V gave up 3 bases and J gave up 0 bases, with 2 bases separating them. CDR3 coding DNA: TGTGCCAGCAGCTTCACGAACACCGGGGAGCTGTTTTTT. Amino acids: CASSFTNTGELFF.

The chain is built from TRBV7-9 and TRBJ2-6; weak D call: TRBD1 (7 bases). The length of the CDR3 is 18 residues. With 1 base removed from V and 0 bases from J, the gap between germline ends came to 13 bases. In germline, CDR1 is SEHNR, CDR2 FQNEAQ (reference sequence). CDR3 sequence (DNA): TGTGCCAGCAGCTTAGTCGGGGGACAGAGCTCTGGGGCCAACGTCCTGACTTTC. Amino acid sequence: CASSLVGGQSSGANVLTF.

The chain recombines TRBV27 with TRBJ1-1; D is perhaps TRBD1 (6 bases). Trimming cost V 4 bases and J 2 bases, with 17 bases left between them. In germline, CDR1 is MNHEY, CDR2 SMNVEV (reference sequence). The CDR3 contains 16 residues. This chain's CDR3 is CASSSPRGRLNTEAFF. The CDR3 region has the DNA TGTGCCAGCAGTTCCCCCAGGGGTCGACTTAACACTGAAGCTTTCTTT.

The chain couples TRBV11-3 to TRBJ2-2; TRBD2 aligns across 14 bases. The CDR3 is 16 residues long. In germline, CDR1 is SGHNT, CDR2 YENEEA. V lost 5 bases and J lost 6; bases outside the gene matches: 5. This CDR3 reads CASSKRLAGGPGELFF. The CDR3 nucleotides read TGTGCCAGCAGCAAAAGACTAGCGGGGGGGCCCGGGGAGCTGTTTTTT.

This clone was seen once. The V gene is TRBV7-9, the J gene TRBJ1-3; D is possibly TRBD1 (5 bases). This CDR3 is built from 15 residues. The V gene's germline CDR1 is SEHNR and CDR2 FQNEAQ (reference sequence). Trimming took off 3 bases at V and 0 bases at J, with 9 bases between the two ends. For the CDR3, the DNA is TGTGCCAGCAGCTTCGGGGGAAACTCTGGAAACACCATATATTTT. Protein: CASSFGGNSGNTIYF.

A remark on this clone: Within the sample, other DNA sequences also encode this same CDR3. The chain uses TRBV11-2 and TRBJ1-2, with D unresolved. Germline lookup yields CDR1 SGHAT and CDR2 FQNNGV. This CDR3 region has 14 residues. V was shortened by 2 bases and J by 8 bases, with 15 bases between the two germline ends. CDR3 nucleotides: TGTGCCAGCAGCTTAATGGTGTTTGGCTACGGCTACACCTTC. Translating it yields CASSLMVFGYGYTF.